The 26 T cell receptor beta chains listed next were all sequenced from one sample in a study of T-cell reconstitution after alpha-beta-depleted transplantation in children. Using unique molecular identifiers, the investigators prepared the TCRbeta library. TCRdb re-called the PCR reads through MiXCR, storing one row per CDR3 protein. The sample yields hundreds of thousands of distinct CDR3 sequences, around a sixth seen once. The material was PBMCs from the stem cell graft donor, obtained from the stem cell graft. All receptors come from a human donor who donated a stem cell graft to a child with acute myeloid leukemia.

This clonotype has just a few counts. The CDR3 loop is CSARDRYADTQYF. The CDR3 DNA is TGCAGTGCTAGAGATCGATATGCGGATACGCAGTATTTT. The chain combines TRBV20-1 with TRBJ2-3, with D uncertain. Between the trimmed V and J ends, which lost 0 bases and 6 bases, there was a span of 10 bases. CDR3 length: 13 amino acids. Germline CDR1 reads DFQATT; CDR2 reads SNEGSKA (reference sequence).

In its sample, this clonotype was seen many times. In DNA, the CDR3 is TGCAGTGCCCACACCCCAGGGACAGGGTACCAGCCCCAGCATTTT. Amino acids: CSAHTPGTGYQPQHF. J is TRBJ1-5 and V is TRBV20-1; 9 bases are a match to TRBD1. CDR1 DFQATT and CDR2 SNEGSKA come from the germline V gene (reference sequence). The CDR3 covers 15 residues. V was pared by 6 bases and J by 7 bases, with 13 bases of the junction left unmatched.

This clonotype was seen repeatedly, ten times or more. V and J are TRBV20-1 and TRBJ1-1, with D perhaps matching TRBD1 (5 bases). The CDR3 is 14 residues long. V shed 6 bases and J shed 1 base, with 15 bases lying between them. Germline V gene sequence: CDR1 DFQATT, CDR2 SNEGSKA (reference sequence). CDR3 bases: TGCAGTGCGGGGCAGCCATTTGGGAACACTGAAGCTTTCTTT. Its translation: CSAGQPFGNTEAFF.

The V call is TRBV12-3 or TRBV12-4, the J call TRBJ1-1, with 10 nucleotides matching TRBD1. The CDR3 loop spans 16 amino acids. Trimming at V came to 1 base and at J to 4 bases, leaving 6 bases not matched to a gene. CDR3 sequence reads: CASSLVGTGDLTEAFF. The CDR3 coding sequence is TGTGCCAGCAGTTTAGTAGGGACAGGGGATCTCACTGAAGCTTTCTTT.

This clonotype was detected only a few times. The chain carries TRBV7-2 and TRBJ2-7; D remains unclear. V was cut by 1 base and J by 3 bases, with 7 bases left in between. Germline V lookup: CDR1 SGHTA, CDR2 FQGNSA. The CDR3 sequence is 13 residues long. The CDR3 region has the DNA TGTGCCAGCAGCTTAGATTGGGGCTACGAGCAGTACTTC. As protein: CASSLDWGYEQYF.

The chain uses TRBV4-3 and TRBJ2-3; D is unclear. The ends were cut back, 2 bases at V and 10 bases at J, with 13 bases in the middle. The CDR3 loop spans 13 amino acids. The germline V gene has CDR1 LGHNA and CDR2 YSLEER. The CDR3 here is CASSQSRVVSQYF. For the CDR3, the DNA is TGCGCCAGCAGCCAATCTAGGGTAGTCTCGCAGTATTTT.

This clonotype has only a few counts. The chain carries TRBV28 and TRBJ1-1; unclear D gene. V was pared by 5 bases and J by 1 base, with 11 bases between. CDR3 size: 14 residues. Germline V gene sequence: CDR1 MDHEN, CDR2 SYDVKM. In DNA, the CDR3 is TGTGCCAGCAGTACCCAGAAGGGGAACACTGAAGCTTTCTTT. Residues: CASSTQKGNTEAFF.

The chain is built from TRBV29-1 and TRBJ1-1; no clear D. Trimming stripped 8 bases from V and 0 bases from J, with 13 bases between. This CDR3 has 13 residues. Looked up from germline, CDR1 is SQVTM and CDR2 is ANQGSEA. The CDR3 is CSSRYGVNTEAFF. The CDR3 bases are TGCAGCTCCCGTTATGGGGTGAACACTGAAGCTTTCTTT.

This chain links TRBV4-3 with TRBJ2-3; D may correspond to TRBD1 or TRBD2 (5 bases each). This CDR3 region has 17 residues. CDR1 and CDR2 (germline): LGHNA, YSLEER. V lost 0 bases and J lost 3, with 16 bases in between. Here the CDR3 reads CASSQERRGAGTDTQYF. CDR3 nucleotides: TGCGCCAGCAGCCAAGAAAGAAGAGGGGCTGGGACAGATACGCAGTATTTT.

This clonotype occurred a few times. This chain joins TRBV27 and TRBJ2-2, with 9 nucleotides matching TRBD2. V dropped 6 bases and J dropped 5; count of bases not matched to a gene: 4. Germline V gives CDR1 MNHEY, CDR2 SMNVEV (reference sequence). The CDR3 is made up of 14 amino acids. CDR3 in amino acids: CASSLAGYTGELFF. The DNA of the CDR3 is TGTGCCAGCAGCCTAGCGGGGTATACCGGGGAGCTGTTTTTT.

This clonotype occurred many times. V gene TRBV20-1 combines with J gene TRBJ2-1, with 8 bases identical to TRBD2. The CDR3 consists of 15 residues. CDR1 and CDR2 (germline): DFQATT, SNEGSKA (reference sequence). J was trimmed by 6 bases and V by 4 bases; bases with no gene match: 11. The CDR3 sequence is CSANLPSGGGNEQFF. In DNA, the CDR3 is TGCAGTGCTAATTTACCGAGCGGGGGTGGCAATGAGCAGTTCTTC.

This chain joins TRBV5-1 and TRBJ1-2; 11 nucleotides agree with TRBD1. The V segment lost 3 bases and the J segment 8 bases; nucleotides outside the gene matches: 9. The CDR3 sequence is 15 residues long. Germline values: CDR1 SGHRS, CDR2 YFSETQ. The CDR3 sequence: CASSYTTGTGGGYTF. CDR3 nucleotide sequence: TGCGCCAGCAGCTACACGACTGGGACAGGGGGAGGCTACACCTTC.

V and J are TRBV28 and TRBJ1-2, with TRBD1 identical over 7 bases. CDR3 length: 16 amino acids. Germline values: CDR1 MDHEN, CDR2 SYDVKM. Trimming cost V 4 bases and J 4 bases; bases outside gene matches: 12. The CDR3 DNA reads TGTGCCAGCAGTTCCCTTCCCAGGGGGGTTCCCTATGGCTACACCTTC. Translated: CASSSLPRGVPYGYTF.

A few counts support this clonotype. The chain recombines TRBV7-7 with TRBJ2-2, with unresolved D. The CDR3 length is 12 residues. Trimming pared 4 bases from V and 8 bases from J, leaving 8 bases between. Germline V gene lookup returns CDR1 SSHAT and CDR2 FNYEAQ (reference sequence). The CDR3 here is CASSSSTGELFF. CDR3 sequence (DNA): TGTGCCAGCAGCTCCTCCACAGGGGAGCTGTTTTTT.

The genes are TRBV5-1 and TRBJ1-1; 8 nucleotides line up with TRBD1. The germline V gene encodes CDR1 SGHRS and CDR2 YFSETQ. With V trimmed by 0 bases and J by 5 bases, 6 bases remained unmatched. This CDR3 has 15 residues. CDR3 bases: TGCGCCAGCAGCTTGGGCAGGGGGCGTTTGACTGAAGCTTTCTTT. This encodes CASSLGRGRLTEAFF.

This clonotype was picked up a small number of times. The J gene is TRBJ2-7, the V gene TRBV12-3 or TRBV12-4, with D possibly TRBD2 on 6 matching bases. The CDR3 is 16 amino acids. With 7 bases removed from V and 3 bases from J, the gap between germline ends came to 22 bases. In DNA form, the CDR3 reads TGTGCCAGCACGTTAACTTCGGGAGATACTTTCTACGAGCAGTACTTC. Its protein product is CASTLTSGDTFYEQYF.

This clonotype was counted at least ten times. The rearrangement uses TRBV15 and TRBJ1-2, with 7 bases identical to TRBD1. J gave up 3 bases and V 0 bases, and 7 bases lay outside the gene matches. Germline V gene data show CDR1 as LNHNV and CDR2 as YYDKDF (reference sequence). The CDR3 is made up of 16 amino acids. CDR3 protein: CATSRDRQGGDYGYTF. In nucleotides, the CDR3 is TGTGCCACCAGCAGAGACCGACAGGGCGGGGACTATGGCTACACCTTC.

This clonotype was counted at least ten times. The chain links TRBV10-1 to TRBJ1-2; the match to TRBD1 covers 7 bases. Germline CDR1 and CDR2: WNHNN and SYGVQD (reference sequence). V gave up 5 bases and J gave up 6 bases; unmatched junction bases: 12. The CDR3 covers 15 residues. The CDR3: CASSPDRRRTHGYTF. The DNA for the CDR3 is TGCGCCAGCAGTCCGGACAGGCGGCGAACGCATGGCTACACCTTC.

Ten or more counts support this clonotype. The genes are TRBV7-6 and TRBJ2-3; 7 bases map to TRBD2. V lost 3 bases, J lost 6 bases, and 6 bases stayed unmatched. CDR1 is SGHVS, CDR2 FNYEAQ, per germline. CDR3 size: 14 residues. CDR3 bases: TGTGCCAGCAGCTTCGGGGCCGGGGGGGATACGCAGTATTTT. It translates to CASSFGAGGDTQYF.

This clonotype has more than one count but fewer than ten. This sequence joins TRBV20-1 and TRBJ1-2; possibly TRBD1 for D (5 bases). This CDR3 has 13 amino acids. The germline V gene encodes CDR1 DFQATT and CDR2 SNEGSKA (reference sequence). V was trimmed by 6 bases and J by 7 bases, leaving 18 bases between them. CDR3: CSAPVRGRFGYTF. The CDR3 DNA follows: TGCAGTGCCCCTGTAAGGGGACGTTTTGGCTACACCTTC.

In this sample, this clonotype turned up many times. CDR3 in amino acids: CASSVSQGRNIQYF. The CDR3 DNA sequence: TGTGCCAGCAGCGTTTCACAGGGACGGAACATTCAGTACTTC. The rearrangement links TRBV9 to TRBJ2-4, with a possible D match to TRBD1 (6 bases). The germline V gene encodes CDR1 SGDLS and CDR2 YYNGEE. This CDR3 is built from 14 residues. Trimming removed 2 bases at V and 7 bases at J, with 13 bases between.

This clonotype was detected ten times or more. The chain recombines TRBV12-3 or TRBV12-4 with TRBJ1-6; the D is unclear. V lost 2 bases to trimming and J lost 7 bases, with 9 bases between them. This CDR3 is built from 14 residues. CDR3 sequence reads: CASSLTVRNSPLHF. The CDR3 bases are TGTGCCAGCAGTTTAACAGTGAGAAATTCACCCCTCCACTTT.

This clonotype was counted between two and nine times. The V call is TRBV7-2, the J call TRBJ1-1; no reliable D call. The V end lost 3 bases, the J end lost 6 bases, and 14 bases lay between the germline ends. The CDR3 contains 14 residues. CDR1 SGHTA and CDR2 FQGNSA come from the germline V gene. Here the CDR3 reads CASSLEFVDPEAFF. The CDR3 DNA sequence: TGTGCCAGCAGCTTGGAGTTTGTCGATCCTGAAGCTTTCTTT.

This chain connects TRBV29-1 to TRBJ1-3, with 10 bases matching TRBD1. After removal of 1 base from V and 3 bases from J, the junction contained 12 bases not matched to a gene. Germline assignment: CDR1 SQVTM and CDR2 ANQGSEA. The CDR3 runs to 18 residues. In DNA form, the CDR3 reads TGCAGCGTTGAAGTTGGGACAGGGGATTCCATTCGTGGAAACACCATATATTTT. It specifies CSVEVGTGDSIRGNTIYF. The full variable domain, rest sourced from reference TRBV29-1 and TRBJ1-3, is SAVISQKPSRDICQRGTSLTIQCQVDSQVTMMFWYRQQPGQSLTLIATANQGSEATYESGFVIDKFPISRPNLTFSTLTVSNMSPEDSSIYLCSVEVGTGDSIRGNTIYFGEGSWLTVV.

This clonotype showed up many times. The chain employs TRBV7-2 and TRBJ1-5, with D unresolved. Between the trimmed V and J ends, which lost 5 bases and 0 bases, there was a span of 8 bases. Germline CDR1 SGHTA, CDR2 FQGNSA. The CDR3 length is 14 residues. This chain's CDR3 is CASSQDRSNQPQHF. CDR3 sequence (DNA): TGTGCCAGCAGCCAAGACCGTAGCAATCAGCCCCAGCATTTT.

V usage is TRBV7-2 and J usage is TRBJ1-3; a possible D gene is TRBD1 (5 bases). The germline CDR1 and CDR2 sequences are SGHTA and FQGNSA. The length of the CDR3 is 14 residues. Trimming removed 4 bases at V and 0 bases at J, with 7 bases between. The DNA for the CDR3 is TGTGCCAGCAGCTCGACAGTCTCTGGAAACACCATATATTTT. Translating it yields CASSSTVSGNTIYF.